In this sample, the clone carrying this T cell receptor beta chain turned up many times. Not a single patient had been given any form of treatment at any point before undergoing thyroid surgery. The entry originates in a study of metastatic and nonmetastatic thyroid tumors. Per germline, CDR1 MNHNS and CDR2 SASEGT. With 6 bases clipped from V and 6 bases from J, the junction kept 10 bases outside the gene matches. The CDR3 is made up of 15 amino acids. TCRdb re-called the PCR reads via MiXCR. The sample shows about 16,000 clones, about 25% of them seen only once. This TCR derives from a male donor with papillary thyroid cancer or a benign thyroid nodule (not recorded which). Some clones in this sample may be carry-over from other donors' samples. The chain couples TRBV6-1 to TRBJ2-1, with 8 bases identical to TRBD2. The material sequenced was blood. In DNA form, the CDR3 reads TGTGCCAGCAGAGTCGGTGCAGCGGGAGTCAATGAGCAGTTCTTC. Amino acids: CASRVGAAGVNEQFF.